The 5 T cell receptor beta chains given below trace back to one sample, sequenced in a study of T cell responses to AZD1222 COVID-19 vaccine. Profiled with immunoSEQ multiplex PCR; TCRdb holds only in-frame clones, not every one. The data show 150,000 or so clones, around 93% seen once. The specimen comprised peripheral blood, sampled 28 days after the second AZD1222 dose. All receptors come from an adult who received the AZD1222 COVID-19 vaccine.

This chain connects TRBV4-2 to TRBJ1-2; D not certain. Looked up from germline, CDR1 is LGHNA and CDR2 is YNFKEQ. The CDR3 totals 15 residues. V was clipped by 0 bases and J by 2 bases, with 10 bases between them. CDR3 sequence reads: CASSQDKNTNYGYTF. In nucleotides, the CDR3 is TGTGCCAGCAGCCAAGATAAGAATACGAACTATGGCTACACCTTC.

The CDR3 reads CATRDSRNQPQHF. The CDR3 bases are TGTGCCACCCGGGACAGCCGCAATCAGCCCCAGCATTTT. V is TRBV19 and J is TRBJ1-5; 7 nucleotides match TRBD1. This CDR3 region has 13 residues. Germline V gene lookup returns CDR1 LNHDA and CDR2 SQIVND (reference sequence). Trimming took 10 bases from V and 2 from J; bases not matched to a gene: 5.

This chain joins TRBV27 and TRBJ1-2, with 10 positions matching TRBD1. This CDR3 is 16 amino acids long. V shed 5 bases, J shed 8 bases, and the junction held 14 bases outside the gene matches. Germline V gives CDR1 MNHEY, CDR2 SMNVEV (reference sequence). CDR3 sequence: CASSATSGQGVGGYTF. The CDR3 DNA follows: TGTGCCAGCAGTGCAACCTCAGGACAGGGGGTAGGAGGCTACACCTTC.

The chain carries TRBV27 and TRBJ2-1; a weak D match, TRBD2 (6 bases). With 2 bases removed from V and 6 bases from J, the gap between germline ends came to 8 bases. Germline assignment: CDR1 MNHEY and CDR2 SMNVEV (reference sequence). The CDR3 is 13 residues long. CDR3: CASSLVTSNEQFF. In DNA, the CDR3 is TGTGCCAGCAGTTTAGTGACTAGCAATGAGCAGTTCTTC.

This chain connects TRBV28 to TRBJ1-4; D not certain. CDR3 length: 14 residues. V was pared by 9 bases and J by 5 bases, with 16 bases between. Germline V gene sequence: CDR1 MDHEN, CDR2 SYDVKM. The CDR3 here is CASSPWTGNEKLFF. The CDR3, as DNA: TGTGCCAGTTCTCCCTGGACTGGGAATGAAAAACTGTTTTTT.